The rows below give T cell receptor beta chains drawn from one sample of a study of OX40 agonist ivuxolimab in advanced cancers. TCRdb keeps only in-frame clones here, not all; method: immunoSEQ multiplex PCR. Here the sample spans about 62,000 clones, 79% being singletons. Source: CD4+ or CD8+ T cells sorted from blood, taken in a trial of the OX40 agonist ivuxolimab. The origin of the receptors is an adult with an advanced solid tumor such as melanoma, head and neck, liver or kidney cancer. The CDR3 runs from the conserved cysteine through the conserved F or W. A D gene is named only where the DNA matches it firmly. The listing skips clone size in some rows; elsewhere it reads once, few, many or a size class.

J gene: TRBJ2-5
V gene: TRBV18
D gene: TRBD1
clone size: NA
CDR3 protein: CASSPSTGLQETQYF

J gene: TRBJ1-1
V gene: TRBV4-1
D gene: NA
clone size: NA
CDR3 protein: CASSQGAMNTEAFF

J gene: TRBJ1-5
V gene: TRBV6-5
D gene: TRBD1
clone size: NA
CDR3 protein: CASRLSGAGGQPQHF

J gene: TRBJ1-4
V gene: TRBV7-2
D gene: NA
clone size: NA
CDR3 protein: CASSLGGGEKLFF

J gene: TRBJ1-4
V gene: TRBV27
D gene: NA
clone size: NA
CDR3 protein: CASSPSGPREKLFF

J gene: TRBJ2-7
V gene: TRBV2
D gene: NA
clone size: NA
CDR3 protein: CASSRGSYEQYF

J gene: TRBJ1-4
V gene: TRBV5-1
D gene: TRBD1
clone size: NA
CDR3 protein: CASSLGGTGTNEKLFF

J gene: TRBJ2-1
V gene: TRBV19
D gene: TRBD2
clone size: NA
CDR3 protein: CASSPASGLYNEQFF

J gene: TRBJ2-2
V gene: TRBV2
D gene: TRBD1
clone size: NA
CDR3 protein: CASRPGQGRRSNTGELFF

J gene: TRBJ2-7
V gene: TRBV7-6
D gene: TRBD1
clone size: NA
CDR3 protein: CASSPEGQGFSYEQYF

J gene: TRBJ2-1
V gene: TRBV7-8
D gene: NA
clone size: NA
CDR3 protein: CASSLGRGGFTNEQFF

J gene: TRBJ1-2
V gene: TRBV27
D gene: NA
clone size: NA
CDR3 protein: CASGPDYGYTF

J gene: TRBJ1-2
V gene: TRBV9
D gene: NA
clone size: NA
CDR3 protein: CASSVGLGDNTGDGYTF

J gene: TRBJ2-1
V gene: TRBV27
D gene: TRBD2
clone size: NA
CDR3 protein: CASSPLAERGYNEQFF

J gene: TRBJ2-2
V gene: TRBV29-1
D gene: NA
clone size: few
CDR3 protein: CSVEVVKANTGELFF

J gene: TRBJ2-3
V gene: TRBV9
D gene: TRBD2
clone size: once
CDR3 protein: CASSSGIGTDTQYF

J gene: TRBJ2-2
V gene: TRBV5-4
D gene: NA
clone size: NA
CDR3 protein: CASSFGTPNTGELFF

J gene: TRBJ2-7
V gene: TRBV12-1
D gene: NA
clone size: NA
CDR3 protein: CASSRTGTSAFSSYEQYF

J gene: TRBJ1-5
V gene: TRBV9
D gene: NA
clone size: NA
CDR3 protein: CASSVGDRNQPQHF

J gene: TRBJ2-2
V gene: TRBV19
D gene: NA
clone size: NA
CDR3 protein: CASSTFRAKAGELFF

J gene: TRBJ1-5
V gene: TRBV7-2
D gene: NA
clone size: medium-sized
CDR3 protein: CASSLVSFRDGNQPQHF

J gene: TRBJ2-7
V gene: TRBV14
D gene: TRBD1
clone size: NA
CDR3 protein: CASSQEQGTYEQYF

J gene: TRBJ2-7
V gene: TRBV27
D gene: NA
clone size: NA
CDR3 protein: CASSLLGGEQYF

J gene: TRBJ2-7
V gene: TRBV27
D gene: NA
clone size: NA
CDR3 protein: CASSSGQYHYEQYF

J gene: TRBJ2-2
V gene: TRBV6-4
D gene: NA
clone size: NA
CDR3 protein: CASSDFGGELFF

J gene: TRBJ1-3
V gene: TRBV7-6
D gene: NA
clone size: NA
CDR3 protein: CASSLESIVSSGNTIYF

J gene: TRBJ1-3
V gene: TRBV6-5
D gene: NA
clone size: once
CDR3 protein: CASSYGGSGNTIYF

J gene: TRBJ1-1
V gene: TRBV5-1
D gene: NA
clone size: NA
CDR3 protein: CASSLKGGTEAFF

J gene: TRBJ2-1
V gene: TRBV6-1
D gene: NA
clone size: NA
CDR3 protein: CASRTTGFSYNEQFF

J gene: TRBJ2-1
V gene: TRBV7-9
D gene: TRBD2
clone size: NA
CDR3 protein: CASSLGRDYLYNEQFF

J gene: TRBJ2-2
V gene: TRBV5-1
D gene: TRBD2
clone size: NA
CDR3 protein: CASSSTDGTSKAGELFF

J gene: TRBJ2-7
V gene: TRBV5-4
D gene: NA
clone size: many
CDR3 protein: CASSLWGNYEQYF